This T cell receptor beta chain emerged from a study of T-cell memory formation after mild COVID-19. In TCRdb, the 5' RACE reads were re-called with MiXCR into one record per CDR3 protein. The sample lists thousands of distinct CDR3 sequences, about three quarters occurring once. The CDR3 is 15 amino acids. V lost 5 bases and J 5 bases, leaving 18 bases between the germline ends. Germline lookup yields CDR1 SGHTA and CDR2 FQGTGA. The TCR originated in an adult who had mild COVID-19 (a few samples of this study predate the infection). Cell type and time point are not known. This chain joins TRBV7-3 and TRBJ2-5; D is possibly TRBD1 or TRBD2 (5 bases each). The sample consisted of PBMCs or a T cell subset sorted from them (not recorded which). In DNA form, the CDR3 reads TGTGCCAGCAGCCGGGCCACGGGGCCCCGCGAGACCCAGTACTTC. Translation gives CASSRATGPRETQYF.